This T cell receptor (beta chain) stems from a study of T-cell reconstitution after alpha-beta-depleted transplantation in children. Using unique molecular identifiers, the investigators prepared the TCRbeta library. TCRdb analysed the PCR reads with MiXCR anew, one entry per CDR3 protein. The sample includes 500,000 to 600,000 distinct CDR3 sequences, 18% of them seen just once. V gave up 2 bases and J gave up 11 bases, with 5 bases separating them. CDR3 size: 10 residues. The chain carries TRBV12-3 or TRBV12-4 and TRBJ2-3, with unresolved D. This specimen was PBMCs from the stem cell graft donor, taken from the stem cell graft. The clonotype originates from a human donor who donated a stem cell graft to a child with acute lymphoblastic leukemia. The CDR3 protein is CASSLQQQYF. DNA of the CDR3: TGTGCCAGCAGTTTACAGCAGCAGTATTTT.